The 10 T cell receptor beta chains below all came from one sample that was sequenced in a study of blood T cell repertoires in COVID-19. Clones were sequenced by immunoSEQ multiplex PCR, and TCRdb holds only the in-frame ones, with some missing. The table lists almost 500,000 clones, around 85% of them singletons. Sequenced: PBMCs or T cells enriched from blood (not recorded which). The receptors stem from a woman aged 55 to 70 who had recovered from COVID-19.

The rearrangement links TRBV28 to TRBJ1-4; 7 bases map to TRBD1. The CDR3 is 14 amino acids. The junction had 8 bases not matched to a gene; V was cut back by 5 bases and J by 8 bases. From germline, CDR1 is MDHEN and CDR2 SYDVKM. This CDR3 reads CASSHRGEYEKLFF. Written as DNA, the CDR3 is TGTGCCAGCAGTCACAGGGGAGAGTACGAAAAACTGTTTTTT.

The V call is TRBV30, the J call TRBJ2-6; the D gene is possibly TRBD1 (5 bases). This CDR3 contains 14 residues. Trimming pared 2 bases from V and 0 bases from J, leaving 5 bases between. The germline V gene has CDR1 GTSNPN and CDR2 SVGIG (reference sequence). CDR3: CAWSTGSGANVLTF. The CDR3 DNA is TGTGCCTGGAGTACAGGCTCTGGGGCCAACGTCCTGACTTTC.

This clone was recorded once. The CDR3, as DNA: TGTGCCAGCAGTCCCGGGACAGGGGTGAACTATGGCTACACCTTC. Its protein product is CASSPGTGVNYGYTF. V and J are TRBV19 and TRBJ1-2; 10 bases fit TRBD1. With 9 bases clipped from V and 2 bases from J, the junction kept 9 bases outside the gene matches. The CDR3 has 15 residues. Germline assignment: CDR1 LNHDA and CDR2 SQIVND (reference sequence).

This sequence joins TRBV6-2 or TRBV6-3 and TRBJ1-1, with TRBD1 matching 8 bases. Germline CDR1 is MNHEY and CDR2 is SVGEGT. The CDR3 consists of 18 residues. J lost 0 bases, V lost 4 bases, and 13 bases had no gene match. CDR3 sequence reads: CASSSIRQGLLMNTEAFF. CDR3 coding DNA: TGTGCCAGCAGTTCGATAAGACAGGGGCTTCTTATGAACACTGAAGCTTTCTTT.

The chain uses TRBV11-2 and TRBJ2-2; tentative D call: TRBD1 (7 bases). Germline lookup yields CDR1 SGHAT and CDR2 FQNNGV. This CDR3 spans 17 amino acids. V lost 4 bases, J lost 0 bases, and 15 bases lay in between. CDR3 nucleotide sequence: TGTGCCAGCAGCTATTGGAGGGGGCAGTCGAACACCGGGGAGCTGTTTTTT. Protein sequence: CASSYWRGQSNTGELFF.

V gene TRBV5-1 combines with J gene TRBJ1-1; unclear D gene. Germline V gene sequence: CDR1 SGHRS, CDR2 YFSETQ. V lost 4 bases, J lost 0 bases, and 13 bases lay in between. CDR3 length: 15 amino acids. CDR3 coding DNA: TGCGCCAGCAGCCGTCAATCAAACATGAACACTGAAGCTTTCTTT. Translating gives CASSRQSNMNTEAFF.

The V and J genes are TRBV5-1 and TRBJ2-6, with TRBD1 as a possible D gene (5 bases). The CDR3 is made up of 16 amino acids. The germline V and J ends were trimmed by 4 bases and 3 bases, with 14 bases remaining between them. Per the germline V gene, CDR1 is SGHRS and CDR2 is YFSETQ. Written as DNA, the CDR3 is TGCGCCAGCAGCCCGAAGGTAGGGGATGGGGCCAACGTCCTGACTTTC. It codes for CASSPKVGDGANVLTF.

CDR3 nucleotides: TGTGCCACCAGTGATCCCGGGACAGGGCTTACAGATACGCAGTATTTT. Protein: CATSDPGTGLTDTQYF. V gene TRBV24-1 combines with J gene TRBJ2-3, with TRBD1 matching 9 bases. Germline V CDR1 and CDR2: KGHDR, SFDVKD. The CDR3 totals 16 residues. V was pared by 3 bases and J by 3 bases, with 6 bases of the junction left unmatched.

The CDR3 sequence is CATKGGETQYF. The DNA for the CDR3 is TGTGCCACTAAAGGGGGAGAGACCCAGTACTTC. The chain carries TRBV19 and TRBJ2-5; D might be TRBD1 (6 bases). Germline CDR1 LNHDA, CDR2 SQIVND (reference sequence). CDR3 size: 11 residues. The germline V and J ends were trimmed by 10 bases and 4 bases, with 10 bases remaining between them.

The gene calls are TRBV2 and TRBJ2-7; tentative D call: TRBD1 (6 bases). This CDR3 is 12 amino acids long. Trimming took 5 bases from V and 3 from J, leaving 8 bases between them. Germline V lookup: CDR1 SNHLY, CDR2 FYNNEI. In DNA, the CDR3 is TGTGCCAGCAGTTACAGGGTCTACGAGCAGTACTTC. It specifies CASSYRVYEQYF.